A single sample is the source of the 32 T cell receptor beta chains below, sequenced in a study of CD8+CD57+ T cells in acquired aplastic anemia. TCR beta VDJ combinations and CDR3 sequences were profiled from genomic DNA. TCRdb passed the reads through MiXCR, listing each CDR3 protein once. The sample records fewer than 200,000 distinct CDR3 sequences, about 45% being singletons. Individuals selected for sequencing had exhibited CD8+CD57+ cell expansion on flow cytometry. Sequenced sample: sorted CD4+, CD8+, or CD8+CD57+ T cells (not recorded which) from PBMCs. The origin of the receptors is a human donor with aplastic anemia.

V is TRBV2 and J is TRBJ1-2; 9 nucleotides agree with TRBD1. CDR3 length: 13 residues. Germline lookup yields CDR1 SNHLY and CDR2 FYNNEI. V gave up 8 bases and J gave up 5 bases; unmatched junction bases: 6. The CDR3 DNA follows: TGTGCCAGCGCCGACAGGGGGTTGTATGGCTACACCTTC. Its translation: CASADRGLYGYTF. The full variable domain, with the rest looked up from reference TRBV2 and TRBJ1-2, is EPEVTQTPSHQVTQMGQEVILRCVPISNHLYFYWYRQILGQKVEFLVSFYNNEISEKSEIFDDQFSVERPDGSNFTLKIRSTKLEDSAMYFCASADRGLYGYTFGSGTRLTVV.

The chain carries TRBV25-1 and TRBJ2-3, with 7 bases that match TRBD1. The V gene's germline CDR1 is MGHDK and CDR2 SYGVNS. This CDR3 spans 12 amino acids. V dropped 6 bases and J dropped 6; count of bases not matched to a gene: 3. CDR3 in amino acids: CASRRQGDTQYF. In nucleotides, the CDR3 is TGTGCCAGCAGAAGACAGGGCGATACGCAGTATTTT.

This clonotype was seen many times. The CDR3 DNA reads TGCAGTGCTAGAGCCCCGGGGCAGGGGGCGGTTGGCTACACCTTC. Translating gives CSARAPGQGAVGYTF. The rearrangement uses TRBV20-1 and TRBJ1-2, with 8 bases lining up with TRBD1. This CDR3 is built from 15 residues. V shed 1 base and J 7 bases; nucleotides not matched to a gene: 11. The germline V gene has CDR1 DFQATT and CDR2 SNEGSKA (reference sequence).

The CDR3 is CSARGQGEGLSGPPYEQYF. The CDR3 region has the DNA TGCAGTGCTAGAGGACAGGGAGAGGGCCTTAGCGGTCCGCCCTACGAGCAGTACTTC. This chain links TRBV20-1 with TRBJ2-7; tentative D call: TRBD1 (7 bases). This CDR3 is built from 19 residues. Trimming cost V 1 base and J 2 bases, with 27 bases left between them. CDR1 and CDR2 (germline): DFQATT, SNEGSKA (reference sequence).

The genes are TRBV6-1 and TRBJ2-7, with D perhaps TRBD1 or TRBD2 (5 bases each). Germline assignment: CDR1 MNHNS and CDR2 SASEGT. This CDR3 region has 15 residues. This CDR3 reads CARGTTSTELYEQYF. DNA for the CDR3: TGTGCTAGAGGGACCACTTCGACAGAGCTCTACGAGCAGTACTTC.

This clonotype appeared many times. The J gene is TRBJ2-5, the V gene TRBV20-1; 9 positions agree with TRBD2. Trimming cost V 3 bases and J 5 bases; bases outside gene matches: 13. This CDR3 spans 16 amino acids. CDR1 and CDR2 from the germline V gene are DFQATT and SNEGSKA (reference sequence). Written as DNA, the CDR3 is TGCAGTGCTAGGGCCTCCGAGGCGGGGGGGAGGGAGACCCAGTACTTC. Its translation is CSARASEAGGRETQYF.

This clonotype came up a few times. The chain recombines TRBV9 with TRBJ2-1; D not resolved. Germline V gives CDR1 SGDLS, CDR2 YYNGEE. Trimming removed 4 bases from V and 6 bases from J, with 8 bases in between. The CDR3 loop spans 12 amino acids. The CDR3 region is CASSWTTNEQFF. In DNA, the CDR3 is TGTGCCAGCAGCTGGACCACCAATGAGCAGTTCTTC.

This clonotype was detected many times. The CDR3 here is CASSGRSFNSPLHF. The CDR3 coding sequence is TGTGCCAGCAGTGGCAGGAGCTTTAATTCACCCCTCCACTTT. V gene TRBV6-1 combines with J gene TRBJ1-6; D is ambiguous. This CDR3 region has 14 residues. Trimming shortened V by 4 bases and J by 6 bases, and 10 bases separated the two germline ends. Germline values: CDR1 MNHNS, CDR2 SASEGT.

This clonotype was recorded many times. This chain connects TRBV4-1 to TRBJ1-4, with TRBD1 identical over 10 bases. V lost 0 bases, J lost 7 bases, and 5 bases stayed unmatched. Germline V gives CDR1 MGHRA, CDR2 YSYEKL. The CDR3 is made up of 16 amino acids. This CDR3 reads CASSQDSGTGVEKLFF. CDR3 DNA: TGCGCCAGCAGCCAAGATAGTGGGACAGGGGTTGAAAAACTGTTTTTT.

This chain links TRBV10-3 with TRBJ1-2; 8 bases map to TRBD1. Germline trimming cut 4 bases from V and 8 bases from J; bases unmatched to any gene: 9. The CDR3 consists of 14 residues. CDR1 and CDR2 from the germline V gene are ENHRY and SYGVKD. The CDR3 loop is CAISAARDRRGYTF. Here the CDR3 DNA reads TGTGCCATCAGTGCAGCGCGGGACAGGCGAGGCTACACCTTC.

The CDR3 here is CASSLDGRTRINEKLFF. The DNA for the CDR3 is TGTGCCAGCAGCTTGGATGGGCGGACAAGAATTAATGAAAAACTGTTTTTT. The chain is built from TRBV5-4 and TRBJ1-4; possibly TRBD1 for D (5 bases). Germline-derived CDR1 and CDR2 are SGHNT and YYREEE (reference sequence). Trimming removed 0 bases at V and 4 bases at J, with 16 bases between. The CDR3 runs 17 residues.

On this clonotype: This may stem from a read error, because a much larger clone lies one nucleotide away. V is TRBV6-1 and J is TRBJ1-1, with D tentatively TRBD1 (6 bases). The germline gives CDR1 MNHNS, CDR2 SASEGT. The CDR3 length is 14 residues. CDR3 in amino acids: CASSEQGLNTGAFF. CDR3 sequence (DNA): TGTGCCAGCAGTGAACAGGGGCTGAACACTGGAGCTTTCTTT.

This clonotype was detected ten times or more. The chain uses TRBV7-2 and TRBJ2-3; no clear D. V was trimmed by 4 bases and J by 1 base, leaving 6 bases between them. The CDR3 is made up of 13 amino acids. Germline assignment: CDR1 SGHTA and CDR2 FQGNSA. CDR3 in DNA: TGTGCCAGCAGCTCGACCGGCACAGATACGCAGTATTTT. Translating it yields CASSSTGTDTQYF.

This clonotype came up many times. The CDR3 protein is CASSAETGGTEAFF. The CDR3 bases are TGTGCCAGCAGCGCGGAAACAGGGGGCACTGAAGCTTTCTTT. V usage is TRBV5-4 and J usage is TRBJ1-1, with 8 nucleotides matching TRBD1. V shed 4 bases and J 4 bases; nucleotides not matched to a gene: 6. The germline V gene encodes CDR1 SGHNT and CDR2 YYREEE (reference sequence). The CDR3 has 14 amino acids. The variable domain in full, completed from reference TRBV5-4 and TRBJ1-1, reads ETGVTQSPTHLIKTRGQQVTLRCSSQSGHNTVSWYQQALGQGPQFIFQYYREEENGRGNFPPRFSGLQFPNYSSELNVNALELDDSALYLCASSAETGGTEAFFGQGTRLTVV.

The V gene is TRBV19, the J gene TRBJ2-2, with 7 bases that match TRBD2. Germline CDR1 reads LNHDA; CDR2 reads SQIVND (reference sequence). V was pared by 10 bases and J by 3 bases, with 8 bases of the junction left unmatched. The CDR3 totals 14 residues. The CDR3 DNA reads TGTGCCACTCAAAGGGAGGGTTACACCGGGGAGCTGTTTTTT. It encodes CATQREGYTGELFF.

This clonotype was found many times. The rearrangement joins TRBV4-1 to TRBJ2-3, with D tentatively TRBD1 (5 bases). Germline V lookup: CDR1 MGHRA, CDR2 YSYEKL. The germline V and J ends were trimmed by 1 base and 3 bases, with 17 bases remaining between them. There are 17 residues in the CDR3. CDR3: CASSQGFSITGTDTQYF. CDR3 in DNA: TGCGCCAGCAGCCAAGGGTTCTCCATTACAGGTACAGATACGCAGTATTTT.

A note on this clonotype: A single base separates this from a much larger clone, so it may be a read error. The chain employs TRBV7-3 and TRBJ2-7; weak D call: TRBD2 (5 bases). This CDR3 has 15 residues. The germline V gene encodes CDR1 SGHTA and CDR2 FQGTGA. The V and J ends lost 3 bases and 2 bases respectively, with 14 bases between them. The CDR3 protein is CASSFSAAGPYEQYF. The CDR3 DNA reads TGTGCCAGCAGCTTTTCAGCGGCGGGCCCCTACGAGCAGTACTTC.

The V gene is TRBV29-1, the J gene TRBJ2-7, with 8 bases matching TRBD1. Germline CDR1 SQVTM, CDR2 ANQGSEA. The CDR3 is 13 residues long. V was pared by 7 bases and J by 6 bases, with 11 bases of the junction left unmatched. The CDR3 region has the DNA TGCAGCGCCAGGGACAGGTCGGTTGTCGAGCAGTACTTC. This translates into CSARDRSVVEQYF.

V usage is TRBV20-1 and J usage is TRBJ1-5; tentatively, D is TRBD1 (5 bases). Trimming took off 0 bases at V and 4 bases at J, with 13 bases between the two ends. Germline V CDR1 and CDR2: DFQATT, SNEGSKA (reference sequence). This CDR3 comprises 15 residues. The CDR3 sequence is CSARDGGDWNQPQHF. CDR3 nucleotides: TGCAGTGCTAGAGATGGGGGGGATTGGAATCAGCCCCAGCATTTT.

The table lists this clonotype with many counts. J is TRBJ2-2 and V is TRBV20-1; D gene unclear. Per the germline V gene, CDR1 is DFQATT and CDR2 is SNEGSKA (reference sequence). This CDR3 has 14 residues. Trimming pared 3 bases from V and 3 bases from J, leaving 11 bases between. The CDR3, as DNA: TGCAGTGCTAGGGGCCCATACGACACCGGGGAGCTGTTTTTT. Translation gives CSARGPYDTGELFF.

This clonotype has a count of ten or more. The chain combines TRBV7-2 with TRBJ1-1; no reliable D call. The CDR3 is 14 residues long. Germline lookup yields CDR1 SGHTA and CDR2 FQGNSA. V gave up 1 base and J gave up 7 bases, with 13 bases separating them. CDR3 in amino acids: CASSLVGRVSEAFF. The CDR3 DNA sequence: TGTGCCAGCAGCTTAGTTGGGCGGGTGAGTGAAGCTTTCTTT.

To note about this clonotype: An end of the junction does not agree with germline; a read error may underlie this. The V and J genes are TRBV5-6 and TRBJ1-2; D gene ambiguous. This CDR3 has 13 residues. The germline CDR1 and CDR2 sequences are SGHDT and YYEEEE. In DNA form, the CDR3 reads TGTGCCAGCAGCTTAATACCAAACCCAGGCTTCACCTTC. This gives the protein CASSLIPNPGFTF.

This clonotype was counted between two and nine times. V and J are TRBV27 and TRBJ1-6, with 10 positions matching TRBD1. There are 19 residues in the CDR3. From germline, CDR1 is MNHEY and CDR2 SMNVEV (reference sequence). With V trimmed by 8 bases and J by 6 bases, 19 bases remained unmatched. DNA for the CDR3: TGTGCCAGCTTAGGGGCCGGGACAGGGGTATTCCTACCTAATTCACCCCTCCACTTT. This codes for CASLGAGTGVFLPNSPLHF.

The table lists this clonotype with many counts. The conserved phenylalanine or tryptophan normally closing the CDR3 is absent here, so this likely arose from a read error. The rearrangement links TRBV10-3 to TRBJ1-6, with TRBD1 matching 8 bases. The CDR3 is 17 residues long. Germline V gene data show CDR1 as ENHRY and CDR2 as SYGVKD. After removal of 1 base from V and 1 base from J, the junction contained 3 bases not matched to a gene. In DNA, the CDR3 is TGTGCCATCAGTGAGTGGCAGGGGGCTTCCTATAATTCACCCCTCCACTCT. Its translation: CAISEWQGASYNSPLHS.

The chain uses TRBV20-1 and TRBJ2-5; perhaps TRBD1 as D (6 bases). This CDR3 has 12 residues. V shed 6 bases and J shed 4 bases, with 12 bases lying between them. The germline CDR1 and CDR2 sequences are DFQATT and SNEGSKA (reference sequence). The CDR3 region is CSAQQGGETQYF. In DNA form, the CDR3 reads TGCAGTGCGCAACAGGGTGGAGAGACCCAGTACTTC.

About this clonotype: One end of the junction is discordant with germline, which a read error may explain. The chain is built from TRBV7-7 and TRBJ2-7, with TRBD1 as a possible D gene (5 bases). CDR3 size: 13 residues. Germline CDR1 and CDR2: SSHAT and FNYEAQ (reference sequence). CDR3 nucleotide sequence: TGTGCTAGCAGCTTAAGCTTAGGGGCCGAGCAGTACTTC. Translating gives CASSLSLGAEQYF.

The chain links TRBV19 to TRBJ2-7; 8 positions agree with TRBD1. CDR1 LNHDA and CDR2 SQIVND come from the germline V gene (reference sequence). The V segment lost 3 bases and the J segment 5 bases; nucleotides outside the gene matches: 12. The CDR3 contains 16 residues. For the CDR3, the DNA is TGTGCCAGTAGTATGGGCCTCCGACAGGGGCAACACGAGCAGTACTTC. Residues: CASSMGLRQGQHEQYF.

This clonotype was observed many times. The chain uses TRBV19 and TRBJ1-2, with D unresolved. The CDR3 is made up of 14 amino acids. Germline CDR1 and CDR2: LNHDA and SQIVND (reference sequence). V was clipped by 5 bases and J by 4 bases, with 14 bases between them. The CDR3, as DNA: TGTGCCAGTAGTCTCCAGACATTCAGCTATGGCTACACCTTC. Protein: CASSLQTFSYGYTF.

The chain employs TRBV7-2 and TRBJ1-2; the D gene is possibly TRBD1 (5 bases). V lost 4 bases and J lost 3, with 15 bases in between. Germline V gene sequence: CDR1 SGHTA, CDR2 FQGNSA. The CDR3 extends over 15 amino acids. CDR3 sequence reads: CASSSGTGWDYGYTF. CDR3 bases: TGTGCCAGCAGCTCAGGCACAGGTTGGGACTATGGCTACACCTTC.

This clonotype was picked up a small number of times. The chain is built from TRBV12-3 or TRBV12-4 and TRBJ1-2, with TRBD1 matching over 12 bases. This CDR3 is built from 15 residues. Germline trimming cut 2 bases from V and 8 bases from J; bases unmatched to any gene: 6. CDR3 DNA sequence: TGTGCCAGCAGTTTACGGGGACAGGGGGCGGGGGGCTACACCTTC. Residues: CASSLRGQGAGGYTF.

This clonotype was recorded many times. As DNA, the CDR3 is TGTGCCAGCAGTTACTCGGTTGTTGGGGACGGGAATGAGCAGTTCTTC. Its protein product is CASSYSVVGDGNEQFF. The rearrangement links TRBV6-5 to TRBJ2-1; D possibly matches TRBD1 or TRBD2 (5 bases each). This CDR3 region has 16 residues. CDR1 MNHEY and CDR2 SVGAGI come from the germline V gene. Deletions cut 0 bases from V and 7 bases from J, with 16 bases between.

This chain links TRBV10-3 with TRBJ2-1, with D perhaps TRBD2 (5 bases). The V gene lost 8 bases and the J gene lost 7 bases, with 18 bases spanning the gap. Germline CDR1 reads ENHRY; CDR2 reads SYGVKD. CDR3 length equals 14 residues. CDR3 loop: CAIALAPSGNEQFF. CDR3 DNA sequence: TGTGCCATCGCTCTAGCTCCCTCGGGGAATGAGCAGTTCTTC.